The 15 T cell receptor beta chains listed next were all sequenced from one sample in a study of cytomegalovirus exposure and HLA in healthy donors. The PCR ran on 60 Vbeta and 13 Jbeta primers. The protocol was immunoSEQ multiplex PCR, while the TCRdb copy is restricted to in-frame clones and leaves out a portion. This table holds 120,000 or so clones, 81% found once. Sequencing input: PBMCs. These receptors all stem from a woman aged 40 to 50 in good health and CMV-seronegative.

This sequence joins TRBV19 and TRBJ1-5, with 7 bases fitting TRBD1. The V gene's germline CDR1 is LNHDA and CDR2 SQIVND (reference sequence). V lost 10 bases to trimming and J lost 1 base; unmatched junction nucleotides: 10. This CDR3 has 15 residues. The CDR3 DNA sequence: TGTGCCACCGCGCCAGGGGGTTGGAGCAATCAGCCCCAGCATTTT. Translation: CATAPGGWSNQPQHF.

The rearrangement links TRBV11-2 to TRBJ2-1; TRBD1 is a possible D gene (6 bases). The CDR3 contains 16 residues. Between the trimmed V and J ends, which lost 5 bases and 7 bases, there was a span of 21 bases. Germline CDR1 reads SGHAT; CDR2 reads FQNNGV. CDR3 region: CASSPKGVGLGNEQFF. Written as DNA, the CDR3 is TGTGCCAGCAGCCCGAAGGGGGTGGGGCTTGGGAATGAGCAGTTCTTC.

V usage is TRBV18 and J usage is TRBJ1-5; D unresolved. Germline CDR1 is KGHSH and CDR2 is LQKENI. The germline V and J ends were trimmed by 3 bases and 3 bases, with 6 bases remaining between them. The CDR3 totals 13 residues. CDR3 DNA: TGTGCCAGCTCACCGGCCATCAATCAGCCCCAGCATTTT. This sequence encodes CASSPAINQPQHF. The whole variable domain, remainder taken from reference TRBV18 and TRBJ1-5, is NAGVMQNPRHLVRRRGQEARLRCSPMKGHSHVYWYRQLPEEGLKFMVYLQKENIIDESGMPKERFSAEFPKEGPSILRIQQVVRGDSAAYFCASSPAINQPQHFGDGTRLSIL.

CDR3 region: CAWREGPVTYGYTF. CDR3 DNA sequence: TGTGCCTGGAGGGAGGGTCCTGTGACCTATGGCTACACCTTC. This chain connects TRBV30 to TRBJ1-2; D call uncertain. This CDR3 contains 14 residues. Trimming stripped 3 bases from V and 4 bases from J, with 15 bases between. Germline V gene sequence: CDR1 GTSNPN, CDR2 SVGIG (reference sequence).

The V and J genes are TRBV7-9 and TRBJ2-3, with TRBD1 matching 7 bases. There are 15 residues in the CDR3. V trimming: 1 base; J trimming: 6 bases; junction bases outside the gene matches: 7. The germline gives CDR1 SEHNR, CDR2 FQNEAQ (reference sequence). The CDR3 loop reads CASSLDVSQGDTQYF. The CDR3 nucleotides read TGTGCCAGCAGCTTAGATGTGTCACAGGGGGATACGCAGTATTTT. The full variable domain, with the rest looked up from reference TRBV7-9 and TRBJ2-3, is DTGVSQNPRHKITKRGQNVTFRCDPISEHNRLYWYRQTLGQGPEFLTYFQNEAQLEKSRLLSDRFSAERPKGSFSTLEIQRTEQGDSAMYLCASSLDVSQGDTQYFGPGTRLTVL.

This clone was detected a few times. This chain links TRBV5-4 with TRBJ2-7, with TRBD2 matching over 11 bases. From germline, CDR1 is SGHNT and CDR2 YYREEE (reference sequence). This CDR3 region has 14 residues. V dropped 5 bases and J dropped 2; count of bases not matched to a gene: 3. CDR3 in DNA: TGTGCCAGCAGGGAGGGACTAGCGGCCTACGAGCAGTACTTC. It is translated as CASREGLAAYEQYF.

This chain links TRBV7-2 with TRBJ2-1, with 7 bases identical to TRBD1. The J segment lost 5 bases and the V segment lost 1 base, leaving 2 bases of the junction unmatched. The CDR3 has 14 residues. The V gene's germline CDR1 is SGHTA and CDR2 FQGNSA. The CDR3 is CASSLVGTDNEQFF. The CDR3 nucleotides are TGTGCCAGCAGCTTAGTTGGGACAGACAATGAGCAGTTCTTC.

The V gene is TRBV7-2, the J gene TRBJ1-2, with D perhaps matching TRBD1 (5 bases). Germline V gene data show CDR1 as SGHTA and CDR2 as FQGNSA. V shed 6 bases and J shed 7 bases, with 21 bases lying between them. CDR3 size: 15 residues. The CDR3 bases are TGTGCCAGCAGAAATCCCGACGGAAGGGGCAGTGGCTACACCTTC. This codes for CASRNPDGRGSGYTF.

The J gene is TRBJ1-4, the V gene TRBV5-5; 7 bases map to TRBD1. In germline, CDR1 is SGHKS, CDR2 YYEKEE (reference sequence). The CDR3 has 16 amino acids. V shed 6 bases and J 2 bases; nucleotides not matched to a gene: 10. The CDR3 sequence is CASTPTPDRTNEKLFF. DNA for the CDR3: TGTGCCAGCACACCCACTCCGGACAGGACTAATGAAAAACTGTTTTTT.

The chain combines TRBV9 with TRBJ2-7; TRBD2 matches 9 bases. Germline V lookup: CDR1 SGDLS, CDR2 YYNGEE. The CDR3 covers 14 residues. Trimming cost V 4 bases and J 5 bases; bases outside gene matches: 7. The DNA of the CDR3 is TGTGCCAGCAGCCATGGGACTAGCTCTAACGAGCAGTACTTC. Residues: CASSHGTSSNEQYF.

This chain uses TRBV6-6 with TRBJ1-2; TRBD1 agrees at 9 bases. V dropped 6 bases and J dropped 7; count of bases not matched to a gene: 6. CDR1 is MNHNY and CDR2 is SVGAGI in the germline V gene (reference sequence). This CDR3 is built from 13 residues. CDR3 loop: CASSSGQGRGYTF. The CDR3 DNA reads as TGTGCCAGCAGCTCGGGACAGGGACGTGGCTACACCTTC.

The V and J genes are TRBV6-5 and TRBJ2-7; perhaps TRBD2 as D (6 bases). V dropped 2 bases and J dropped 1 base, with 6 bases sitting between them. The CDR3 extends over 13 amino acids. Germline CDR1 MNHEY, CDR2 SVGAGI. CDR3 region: CASSYGTSYEQYF. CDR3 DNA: TGTGCCAGCAGTTACGGGACTTCCTACGAGCAGTACTTC.

CDR3 in amino acids: CASSQDIHRRETQYF. Written as DNA, the CDR3 is TGCGCCAGCAGCCAAGATATCCACCGTAGAGAGACCCAGTACTTC. The rearrangement links TRBV4-3 to TRBJ2-5; D unclear. V shed 0 bases and J shed 4 bases, with 12 bases lying between them. There are 15 residues in the CDR3. Germline V gene lookup returns CDR1 LGHNA and CDR2 YSLEER.

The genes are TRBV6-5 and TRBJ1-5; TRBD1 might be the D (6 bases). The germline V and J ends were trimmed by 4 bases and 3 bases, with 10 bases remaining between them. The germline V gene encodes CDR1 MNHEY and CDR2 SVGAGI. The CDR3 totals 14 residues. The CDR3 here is CASSSTGPNQPQHF. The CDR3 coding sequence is TGTGCCAGCAGTTCCACAGGGCCCAATCAGCCCCAGCATTTT.

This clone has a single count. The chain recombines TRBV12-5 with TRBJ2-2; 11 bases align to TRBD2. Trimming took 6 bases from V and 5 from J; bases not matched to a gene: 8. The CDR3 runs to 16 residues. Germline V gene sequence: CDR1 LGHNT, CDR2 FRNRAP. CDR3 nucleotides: TGTGCTAGTGGCCAGATAGCGGGGGGGGTGACCGGGGAGCTGTTTTTT. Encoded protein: CASGQIAGGVTGELFF.